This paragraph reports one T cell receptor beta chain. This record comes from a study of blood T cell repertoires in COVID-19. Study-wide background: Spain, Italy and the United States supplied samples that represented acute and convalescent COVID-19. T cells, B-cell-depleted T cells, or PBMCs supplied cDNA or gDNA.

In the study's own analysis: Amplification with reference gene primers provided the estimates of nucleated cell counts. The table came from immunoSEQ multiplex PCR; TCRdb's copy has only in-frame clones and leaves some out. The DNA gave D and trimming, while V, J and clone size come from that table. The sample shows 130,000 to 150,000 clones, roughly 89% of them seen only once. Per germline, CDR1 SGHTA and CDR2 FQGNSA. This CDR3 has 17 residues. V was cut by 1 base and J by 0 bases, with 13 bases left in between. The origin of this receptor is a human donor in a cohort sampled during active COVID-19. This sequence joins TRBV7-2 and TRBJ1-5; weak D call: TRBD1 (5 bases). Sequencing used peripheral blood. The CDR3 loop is CASSLGGGPYSNQPQHF. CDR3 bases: TGTGCCAGCAGCTTAGGGGGGGGACCTTATAGCAATCAGCCCCAGCATTTT.